These 18 T cell receptor beta chains originate from one sample sequenced in a study of OX40 agonist ivuxolimab in advanced cancers. TCRdb's copy holds only in-frame clones and misses some; the assay was immunoSEQ multiplex PCR. The sample carries over 85,000 clones, roughly 80% recorded once. This specimen was CD4+ or CD8+ T cells sorted from blood, taken in a trial of the OX40 agonist ivuxolimab. These TCRs come from an adult with an advanced solid tumor such as melanoma, head and neck, liver or kidney cancer.

The chain couples TRBV5-6 to TRBJ2-5; D possibly corresponds to TRBD2 (5 bases). V dropped 4 bases and J dropped 2 bases, with 12 bases sitting between them. The germline gives CDR1 SGHDT, CDR2 YYEEEE. This CDR3 comprises 14 residues. In DNA form, the CDR3 reads TGTGCCAGCAGCCCGTCGGGGTCACAAGAGACCCAGTACTTC. Translating gives CASSPSGSQETQYF.

This clone appeared a few times. The genes are TRBV28 and TRBJ1-2, with D tentatively TRBD1 (5 bases). Trimming pared 6 bases from V and 4 bases from J, leaving 18 bases between. The CDR3 is 15 residues long. Per the germline V gene, CDR1 is MDHEN and CDR2 is SYDVKM. The CDR3 sequence: CASSPGTSTVYGYTF. The CDR3, as DNA: TGTGCCAGCAGCCCCGGGACCTCGACCGTCTATGGCTACACCTTC.

This clone was counted a few times. This chain links TRBV20-1 with TRBJ1-1; unclear D gene. V lost 5 bases to trimming and J lost 3 bases, with 7 bases between them. The CDR3 runs to 11 residues. The germline gives CDR1 DFQATT, CDR2 SNEGSKA (reference sequence). CDR3 sequence (DNA): TGCAGTGCTGAGCGGGACACTGAAGCTTTCTTT. Translated: CSAERDTEAFF.

The chain employs TRBV5-1 and TRBJ2-1; 15 bases are a match to TRBD2. Trimming at V came to 4 bases and at J to 0 bases, leaving 8 bases not matched to a gene. This CDR3 spans 19 amino acids. Germline V CDR1 and CDR2: SGHRS, YFSETQ. The CDR3: CASSPRTSGGGSSYNEQFF. The CDR3 nucleotides are TGCGCCAGCAGCCCCCGGACTAGCGGGGGGGGGAGCTCCTACAATGAGCAGTTCTTC.

This chain joins TRBV2 and TRBJ2-7; D is undetermined. This CDR3 is 12 amino acids long. Trimming cost V 3 bases and J 6 bases, with 9 bases left between them. Germline V gene data show CDR1 as SNHLY and CDR2 as FYNNEI. CDR3 amino acids: CASSDSRIEQYV. The CDR3 region has the DNA TGTGCCAGCAGTGACAGCCGGATCGAGCAGTACGTC.

The chain joins TRBV7-8 to TRBJ2-7; no firm D call. CDR1 SGHVS and CDR2 FQNEAQ come from the germline V gene. V was pared by 2 bases and J by 0 bases, with 8 bases between. This CDR3 region has 14 residues. The CDR3 DNA is TGTGCCAGCAGCTTAATTGCGGTCTCCTACGAGCAGTACTTC. Encoded protein: CASSLIAVSYEQYF.

The chain is built from TRBV9 and TRBJ2-5, with TRBD2 matching over 10 bases. The V gene end was trimmed by 2 bases and the J gene end by 4 bases; junction bases not matched to a gene: 8. This CDR3 contains 16 residues. CDR1 and CDR2 from the germline V gene are SGDLS and YYNGEE. Here the CDR3 reads CASSVHPSGGGETQYF. The DNA of the CDR3 is TGTGCCAGCAGCGTCCATCCTAGCGGGGGAGGAGAGACCCAGTACTTC.

About this clone itself: Other DNA sequences in this specimen translate into the identical CDR3. The V gene is TRBV6-5, the J gene TRBJ2-7; no clear D. CDR3 length equals 11 residues. Germline loops: CDR1 MNHEY, CDR2 SVGAGI. V was clipped by 5 bases and J by 4 bases, with 6 bases between them. CDR3 bases: TGTGCCAGCAGTCCCTCTTACGAGCAGTACTTC. Translating it yields CASSPSYEQYF.

The gene calls are TRBV30 and TRBJ2-3, with D tentatively TRBD1 (6 bases). The germline V gene encodes CDR1 GTSNPN and CDR2 SVGIG (reference sequence). The V end lost 2 bases, the J end lost 0 bases, and 6 bases lay between the germline ends. CDR3 size: 13 residues. DNA for the CDR3: TGTGCCTGGAGTACAGGGAGCACAGATACGCAGTATTTT. Translation: CAWSTGSTDTQYF.

This CDR3 reads CASSPLWTDHEKLFF. CDR3 bases: TGTGCCAGCAGCCCACTTTGGACAGACCATGAAAAACTGTTTTTT. The chain employs TRBV7-9 and TRBJ1-4, with a possible D match to TRBD1 (6 bases). CDR1 is SEHNR, CDR2 FQNEAQ, per germline (reference sequence). Trimming took 5 bases from V and 6 from J, leaving 16 bases between them. The CDR3 loop spans 15 amino acids.

This chain uses TRBV5-1 with TRBJ2-1; 9 bases align to TRBD2. The germline CDR1 and CDR2 sequences are SGHRS and YFSETQ. The V gene end was trimmed by 5 bases and the J gene end by 6 bases; junction bases not matched to a gene: 6. The CDR3 spans 14 residues. CDR3 nucleotides: TGCGCCAGCAGTCCTCTAGCGGGGCTCAATGAGCAGTTCTTC. Its translation: CASSPLAGLNEQFF.

The CDR3 nucleotides are TGCAGCGTTGGGGACGCGGGAAATGAAAAACTGTTTTTT. Protein product: CSVGDAGNEKLFF. V gene TRBV29-1 combines with J gene TRBJ1-4; possible D gene TRBD1, 5 bases. V lost 4 bases to trimming and J lost 5 bases, with 11 bases between them. The CDR3 contains 13 residues. The V gene's germline CDR1 is SQVTM and CDR2 ANQGSEA.

Only one count was recorded for this clone. The chain uses TRBV5-6 and TRBJ2-3, with D uncertain. The CDR3 totals 13 residues. The V gene's germline CDR1 is SGHDT and CDR2 YYEEEE. Trimming removed 4 bases from V and 9 bases from J, with 15 bases in between. Here the CDR3 DNA reads TGTGCCAGCAGCCCTTGGGCCGAAACCACGCAGTATTTT. Its protein product is CASSPWAETTQYF.

V is TRBV15 and J is TRBJ2-1; D perhaps matches TRBD2 (6 bases). Germline V gives CDR1 LNHNV, CDR2 YYDKDF (reference sequence). The CDR3 spans 15 residues. The V end was cut by 3 bases, the J end by 5 bases, with 14 bases between. The CDR3, as DNA: TGTGCCACCAGCAGGGAGGGGAAAACTAACAATGAGCAGTTCTTC. Translated: CATSREGKTNNEQFF.

The J gene is TRBJ2-1, the V gene TRBV18; D is possibly TRBD2 (5 bases). V dropped 6 bases and J dropped 0 bases, with 15 bases sitting between them. Germline CDR1 and CDR2: KGHSH and LQKENI. This CDR3 has 16 residues. The CDR3 region is CASSSWSGSSYNEQFF. The CDR3, as DNA: TGTGCCAGCTCTTCTTGGTCGGGGAGCTCCTACAATGAGCAGTTCTTC.

This clone was recorded a few times. The chain uses TRBV18 and TRBJ2-7; 7 bases agree with TRBD1. The CDR3 spans 13 residues. The V gene end was trimmed by 5 bases and the J gene end by 5 bases; junction bases not matched to a gene: 6. CDR1 and CDR2 (germline): KGHSH, LQKENI. The CDR3 sequence is CASSTTGDHEQYV. CDR3 coding DNA: TGTGCCAGCTCAACCACAGGGGACCACGAGCAGTACGTC.

V gene TRBV5-1 combines with J gene TRBJ2-7; D unresolved. The CDR3 length is 14 residues. V lost 1 base, J lost 0 bases, and 8 bases lay in between. Germline V lookup: CDR1 SGHRS, CDR2 YFSETQ. The CDR3 coding sequence is TGCGCCAGCAGCTTGATTAGCAGCTCCTACGAGCAGTACGTC. This gives the protein CASSLISSSYEQYV.

CDR3 bases: TGTGCCAGCAGTACAAATACACGAAGGAACACTGAAGCTTTCTTT. Amino acids: CASSTNTRRNTEAFF. The chain links TRBV6-5 to TRBJ1-1; D unclear. The germline V and J ends were trimmed by 5 bases and 1 base, with 14 bases remaining between them. This CDR3 is built from 15 residues. CDR1 MNHEY and CDR2 SVGAGI come from the germline V gene.